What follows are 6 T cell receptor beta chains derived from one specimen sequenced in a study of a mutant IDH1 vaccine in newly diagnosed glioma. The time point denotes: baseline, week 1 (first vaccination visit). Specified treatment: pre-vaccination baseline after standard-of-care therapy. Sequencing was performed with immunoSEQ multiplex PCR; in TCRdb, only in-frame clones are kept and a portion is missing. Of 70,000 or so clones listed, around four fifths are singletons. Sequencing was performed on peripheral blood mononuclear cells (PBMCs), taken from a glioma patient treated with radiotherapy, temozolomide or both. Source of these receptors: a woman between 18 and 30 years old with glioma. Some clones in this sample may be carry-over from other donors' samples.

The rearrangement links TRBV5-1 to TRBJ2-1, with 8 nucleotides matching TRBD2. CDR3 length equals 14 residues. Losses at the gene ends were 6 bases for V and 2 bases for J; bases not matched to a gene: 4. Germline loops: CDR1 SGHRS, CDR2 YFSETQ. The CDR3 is CASTGRGPYNEQFF. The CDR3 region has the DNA TGCGCCAGCACCGGGAGGGGACCCTACAATGAGCAGTTCTTC.

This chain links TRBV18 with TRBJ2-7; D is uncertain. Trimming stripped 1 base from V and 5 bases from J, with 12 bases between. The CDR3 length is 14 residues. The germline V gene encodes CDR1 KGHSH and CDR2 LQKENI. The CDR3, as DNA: TGTGCCAGCTCACCACAATTAGGGATCAACGAGCAGTACTTC. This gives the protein CASSPQLGINEQYF.

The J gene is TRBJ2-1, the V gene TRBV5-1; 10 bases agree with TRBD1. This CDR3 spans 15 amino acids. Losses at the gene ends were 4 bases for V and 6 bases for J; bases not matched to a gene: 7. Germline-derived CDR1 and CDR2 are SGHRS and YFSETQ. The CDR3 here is CASSIGTGARNEQFF. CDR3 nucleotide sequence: TGCGCCAGCAGCATCGGGACAGGGGCACGCAATGAGCAGTTCTTC.

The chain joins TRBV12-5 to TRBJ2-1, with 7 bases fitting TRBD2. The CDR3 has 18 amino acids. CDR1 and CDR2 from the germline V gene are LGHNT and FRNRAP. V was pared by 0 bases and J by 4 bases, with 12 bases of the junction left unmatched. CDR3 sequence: CASGLVPWLAETYNEQFF. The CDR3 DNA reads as TGTGCTAGTGGTTTGGTACCCTGGCTAGCGGAGACTTACAATGAGCAGTTCTTC.

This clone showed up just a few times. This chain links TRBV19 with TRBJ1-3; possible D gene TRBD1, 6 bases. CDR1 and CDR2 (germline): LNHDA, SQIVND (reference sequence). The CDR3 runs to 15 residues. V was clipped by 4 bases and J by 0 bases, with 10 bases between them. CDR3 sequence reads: CASSRGLLSGNTIYF. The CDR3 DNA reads TGTGCCAGTAGTAGGGGGCTCCTCTCTGGAAACACCATATATTTT.

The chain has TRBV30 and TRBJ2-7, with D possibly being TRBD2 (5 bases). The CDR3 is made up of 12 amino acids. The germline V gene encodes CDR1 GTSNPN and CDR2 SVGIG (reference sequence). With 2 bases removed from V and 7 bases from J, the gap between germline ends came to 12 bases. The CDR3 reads CAWSSPEVEQYF. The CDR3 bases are TGTGCCTGGAGTTCGCCGGAGGTAGAGCAGTACTTC.